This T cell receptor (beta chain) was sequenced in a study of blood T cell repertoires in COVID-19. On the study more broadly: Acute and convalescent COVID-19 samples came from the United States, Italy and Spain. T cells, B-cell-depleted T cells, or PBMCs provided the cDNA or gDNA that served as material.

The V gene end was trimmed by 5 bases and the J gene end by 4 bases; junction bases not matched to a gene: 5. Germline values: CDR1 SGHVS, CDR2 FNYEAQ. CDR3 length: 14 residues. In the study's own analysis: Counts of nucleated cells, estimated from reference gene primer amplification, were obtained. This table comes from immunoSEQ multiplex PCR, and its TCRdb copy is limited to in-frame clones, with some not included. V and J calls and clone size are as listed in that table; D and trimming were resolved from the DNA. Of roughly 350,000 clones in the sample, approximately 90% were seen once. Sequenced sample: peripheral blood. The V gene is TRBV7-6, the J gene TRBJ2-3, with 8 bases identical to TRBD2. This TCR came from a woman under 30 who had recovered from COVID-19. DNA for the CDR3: TGTGCCAGCAGCCGGGACGGGGGGGCAGATACGCAGTATTTT. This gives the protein CASSRDGGADTQYF.